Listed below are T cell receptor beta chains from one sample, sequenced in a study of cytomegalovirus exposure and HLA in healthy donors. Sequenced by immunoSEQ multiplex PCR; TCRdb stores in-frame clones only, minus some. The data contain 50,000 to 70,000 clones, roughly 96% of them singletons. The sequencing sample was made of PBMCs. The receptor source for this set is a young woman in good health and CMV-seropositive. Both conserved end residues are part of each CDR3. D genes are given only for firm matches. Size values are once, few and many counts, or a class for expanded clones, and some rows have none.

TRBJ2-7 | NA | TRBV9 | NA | TGTGCCAGCAGCCGTACTCCTCTTGCCTACGAGCAGTACTTC | CASSRTPLAYEQYF
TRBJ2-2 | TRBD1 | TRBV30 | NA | TGTGCCTGGGGCAGGGGGCTGGGCACCGGGGAGCTGTTTTTT | CAWGRGLGTGELFF
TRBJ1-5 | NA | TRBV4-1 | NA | TGCGCCAGCAGCCAAGAAACAGGGTCGGTCCATCAGCCCCAGCATTTT | CASSQETGSVHQPQHF
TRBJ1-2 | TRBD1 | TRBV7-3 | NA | TGTGCCAGCAGCCCTACAGGGGGGCTCTCGGGTGGCTACACCTTC | CASSPTGGLSGGYTF
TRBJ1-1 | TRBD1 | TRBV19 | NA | TGTGCCAGTAGACTGGACAGAGGGGGCAACACTGAAGCTTTCTTT | CASRLDRGGNTEAFF
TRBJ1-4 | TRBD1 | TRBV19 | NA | TGTGCCAGTGGGACAGGGGGAATCGCAACTAATGAAAAACTGTTTTTT | CASGTGGIATNEKLFF
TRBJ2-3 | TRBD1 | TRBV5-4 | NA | TGTGCCAGCAGGAAGGGGGCCACAGATACGCAGTATTTT | CASRKGATDTQYF
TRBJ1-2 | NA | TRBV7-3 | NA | TGTGCCAGCAGCCCCTTACCCCGGTCTCGCTATGGCTACACCTTC | CASSPLPRSRYGYTF
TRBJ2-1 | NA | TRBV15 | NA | TGTGCCACCAGTATGCGGAAGGTGGACAGTGAGCAGTTCTTC | CATSMRKVDSEQFF
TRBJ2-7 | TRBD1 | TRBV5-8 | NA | TGTGCCAGCAGCTCGGGACAGGGCTTCTTCACCTACGAGCAGTACTTC | CASSSGQGFFTYEQYF
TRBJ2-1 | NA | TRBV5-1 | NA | TGCGCCAGCAGCTTGGGGACAGCCTACAATGAGCAGTTCTTC | CASSLGTAYNEQFF
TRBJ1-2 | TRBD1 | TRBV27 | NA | TGTGCCAGCAGTTTAATAACAGGGGGCGCGATGGGCTACACCTTC | CASSLITGGAMGYTF
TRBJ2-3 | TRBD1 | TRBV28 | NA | TGTGCCAGCAGTCCAAAATGGGACAGGGCCACAGATACGCAGTATTTT | CASSPKWDRATDTQYF
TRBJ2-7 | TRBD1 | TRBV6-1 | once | TGTGCCAGCAGGGATTTGAGAGGGGGCAGGGACGAGCAGTACTTC | CASRDLRGGRDEQYF
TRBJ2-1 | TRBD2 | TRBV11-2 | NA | TGTGCCAGCAGCCCACGACTAGCGGGGGGGTGGCATGAGCAGTTCTTC | CASSPRLAGGWHEQFF
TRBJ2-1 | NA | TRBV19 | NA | TGTGCCAGTAGTCCCGACGACGGGAGTTACAATGAGCAGTTCTTC | CASSPDDGSYNEQFF
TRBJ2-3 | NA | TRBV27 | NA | TGTGCCAGCAGTTTATCCGTTTCAGATACGCAGTATTTT | CASSLSVSDTQYF
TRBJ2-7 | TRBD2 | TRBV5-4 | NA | TGTGCCAGCAGCTTGCGGCTAGCGGGAATATACGAGCAGTACTTC | CASSLRLAGIYEQYF
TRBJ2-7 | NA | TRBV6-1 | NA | TGTGTCAGCACCTGGGGAGGGGACAACGAGCAGTACTTC | CVSTWGGDNEQYF
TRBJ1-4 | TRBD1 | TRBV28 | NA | TGTGCCAGCAACTGGGGCAGGGGGAATGAAAAACTGTTTTTT | CASNWGRGNEKLFF
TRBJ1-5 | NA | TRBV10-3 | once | TGTGCCATCAGTGTATCGTTGCAGGGATTAAGGTGGAGCAATCAGCCCCAGCATTTT | CAISVSLQGLRWSNQPQHF
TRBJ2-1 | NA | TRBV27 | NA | TGTGCCAGCAGTTATAGTAATGAGCAGTTCTTC | CASSYSNEQFF
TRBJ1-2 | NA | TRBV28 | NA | TGTGCCAGCAGTTTGCCGGGGAGACAAAGGGGCTACACCTTC | CASSLPGRQRGYTF
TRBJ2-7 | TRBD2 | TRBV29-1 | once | TGCAGCGTTGAAGAAGTAGCGGGAGGCACCTACGAGCAGTACTTC | CSVEEVAGGTYEQYF
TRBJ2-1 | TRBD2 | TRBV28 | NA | TGTGCCAGCAGCCGAGCGGGGCCCACCTACAATGAGCAGTTCTTC | CASSRAGPTYNEQFF
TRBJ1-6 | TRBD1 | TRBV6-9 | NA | TGTGCCAGCAGTTATGGGACAGCTTCTAGTTCACCCCTCCACTTT | CASSYGTASSSPLHF
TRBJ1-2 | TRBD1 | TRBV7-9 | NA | TGTGCCAGCAGCCTCACCTTCCGGGACAGCTATGGCTACACCTTC | CASSLTFRDSYGYTF
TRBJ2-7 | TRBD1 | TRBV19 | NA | TGTGCCAGTAGTAGCGCGCCGGGACAGGGCCCACCCGAGCAGTACTTC | CASSSAPGQGPPEQYF
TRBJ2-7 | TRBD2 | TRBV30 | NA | TGTGCCTGGTGCCCTAGCGGGAGGCCCTTGAACGAGCAGTACTTC | CAWCPSGRPLNEQYF
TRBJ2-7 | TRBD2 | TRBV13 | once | TGTGCCAGCAGCTTATGGGGACTAGCGGGGGAACTTGAGCAGTACTTC | CASSLWGLAGELEQYF
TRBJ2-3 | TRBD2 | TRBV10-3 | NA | TGTGCCATCAGTGAGACTAGCGCCCGCACAGATACGCAGTATTTT | CAISETSARTDTQYF
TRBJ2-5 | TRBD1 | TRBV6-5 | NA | TGTGCCAGCAGTTTCGTATGGGGCCGGACAGGGGAGACCCAGTACTTC | CASSFVWGRTGETQYF
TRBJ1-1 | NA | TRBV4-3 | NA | TGCGCCAGCAGCCAAGGAGACACTGAAGCTTTCTTT | CASSQGDTEAFF
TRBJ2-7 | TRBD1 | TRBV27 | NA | TGTGCCAGCAGTGTCACAGGGGGGCCCGACTACGAGCAGTACTTC | CASSVTGGPDYEQYF
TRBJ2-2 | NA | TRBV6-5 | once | TGTGCCAGCAGTTATACAGGGATCGCCGGGGAGCTGTTTTTT | CASSYTGIAGELFF
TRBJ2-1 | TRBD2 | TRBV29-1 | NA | TGCAGCGTTGCAACTAGCGGGTCACGCGCCTACAATGAGCAGTTCTTC | CSVATSGSRAYNEQFF
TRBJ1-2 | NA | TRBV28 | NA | TGTGCCAGCAGTGGGACTCTAGGAAACTATGGCTACACCTTC | CASSGTLGNYGYTF
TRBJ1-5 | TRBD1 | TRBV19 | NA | TGTGCCAGTAGTTCCCGGGACAGGGCAACTAGCAATCAGCCCCAGCATTTT | CASSSRDRATSNQPQHF
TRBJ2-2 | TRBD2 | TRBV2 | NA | TGTGCCGTTCTGTCAGCGGGGCTGAACACCGGGGAGCTGTTTTTT | CAVLSAGLNTGELFF
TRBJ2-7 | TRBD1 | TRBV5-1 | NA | TGCGCCAGCAGCCCGGTTCTGACAGGGTTAACCTACGAGCAGTACTTC | CASSPVLTGLTYEQYF
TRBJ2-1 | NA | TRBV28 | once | TGTGCCAGCAGGTCGAGCGCATCCTACAATGAGCAGTTCTTC | CASRSSASYNEQFF
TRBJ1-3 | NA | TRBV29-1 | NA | TGCAGCTCATCCGGAGGGAGCTCTGGAAACACCATATATTTT | CSSSGGSSGNTIYF
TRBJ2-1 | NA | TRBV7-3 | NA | TGTGCCAGCAGCTTAACTCTAGCAGCTAACAATGAGCAGTTCTTC | CASSLTLAANNEQFF
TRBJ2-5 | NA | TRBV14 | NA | TGTGCCAGCAGCGCCAAACCAATGACGGGCCAGTACTTC | CASSAKPMTGQYF
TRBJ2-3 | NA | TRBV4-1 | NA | TGCGCCAGCAGCCAAGGGGGCAACACAGATACGCAGTATTTT | CASSQGGNTDTQYF
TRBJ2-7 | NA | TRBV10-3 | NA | TGTGCCATCAGTGACACAACCTACGAGCAGTACTTC | CAISDTTYEQYF
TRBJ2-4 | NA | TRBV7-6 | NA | TGTGCCAGCAGCCCAACAGGGGGGGAAAACATTCAGTACTTC | CASSPTGGENIQYF
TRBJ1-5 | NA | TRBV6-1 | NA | TGTGCCAGCAGTGAACATGACTCCAATCAGCCCCAGCATTTT | CASSEHDSNQPQHF